This T cell receptor (beta chain) originates from a study of high-grade serous ovarian cancer treatment subgroups. Study background: Samples averaged roughly 15,000 reads and around 7,000 unique TCR beta rearrangements. Broader study findings: TCR relatedness rose with neoantigen level and trended with mutation load. Tumors within one patient showed repertoire similarity of roughly 0.11 to 0.8.

The data were produced by immunoSEQ multiplex PCR, yet TCRdb's version contains in-frame clones alone and is incomplete. Found here are around 1,700 clones, 80% to 85% of them singletons; the top ten hold 7.8%. Tumor samples were taken before definitive surgery or chemotherapy. Points on this clone: Its cognate antigen is unknown.

The V gene end was trimmed by 4 bases and the J gene end by 3 bases; junction bases not matched to a gene: 6. Germline loops: CDR1 SGHRS, CDR2 YFSETQ. The CDR3 has 14 residues. This chain joins TRBV5-1 and TRBJ1-2; 7 bases line up with TRBD1. This clonotype was obtained from a human donor with high-grade serous ovarian cancer. The sequenced sample was tumor tissue. CDR3 DNA sequence: TGCGCCAGCAGCCATGCCGGGACAGACTATGGCTACACCTTC. This encodes CASSHAGTDYGYTF. Combining the CDR3 with reference TRBV5-1 and TRBJ1-2 gives the whole variable domain KAGVTQTPRYLIKTRGQQVTLSCSPISGHRSVSWYQQTPGQGLQFLFEYFSETQRNKGNFPGRFSGRQFSNSRSEMNVSTLELGDSALYLCASSHAGTDYGYTFGSGTRLTVV.